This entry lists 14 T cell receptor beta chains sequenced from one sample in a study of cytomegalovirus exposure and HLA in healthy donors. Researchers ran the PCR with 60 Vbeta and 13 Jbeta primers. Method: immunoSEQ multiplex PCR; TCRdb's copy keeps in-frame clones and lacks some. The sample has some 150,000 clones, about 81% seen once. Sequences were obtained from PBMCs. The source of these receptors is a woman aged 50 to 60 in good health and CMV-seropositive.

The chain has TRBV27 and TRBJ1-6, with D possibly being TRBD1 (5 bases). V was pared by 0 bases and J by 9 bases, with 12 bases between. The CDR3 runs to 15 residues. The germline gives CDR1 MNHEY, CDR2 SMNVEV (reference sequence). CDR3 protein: CASSLSAGLGSPLHF. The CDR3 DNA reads TGTGCCAGCAGTTTATCAGCAGGGTTGGGTTCACCCCTCCACTTT.

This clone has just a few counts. The CDR3 region is CAGRRGKPYEQYF. In nucleotides, the CDR3 is TGTGCCGGGCGTAGGGGGAAACCCTACGAGCAGTACTTC. The rearrangement joins TRBV6-4 to TRBJ2-7; possibly TRBD1 for D (6 bases). CDR3 length equals 13 residues. Germline CDR1 is MRHNA and CDR2 is SNTAGT. V was cut by 11 bases and J by 2 bases, with 16 bases left in between.

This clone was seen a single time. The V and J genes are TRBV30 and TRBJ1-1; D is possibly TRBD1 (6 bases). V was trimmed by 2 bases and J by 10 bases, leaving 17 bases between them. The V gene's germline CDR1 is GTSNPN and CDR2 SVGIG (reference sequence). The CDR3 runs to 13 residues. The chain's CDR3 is CAWSRTAVNGAFF. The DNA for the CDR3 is TGTGCCTGGAGTCGGACAGCGGTAAATGGAGCTTTCTTT.

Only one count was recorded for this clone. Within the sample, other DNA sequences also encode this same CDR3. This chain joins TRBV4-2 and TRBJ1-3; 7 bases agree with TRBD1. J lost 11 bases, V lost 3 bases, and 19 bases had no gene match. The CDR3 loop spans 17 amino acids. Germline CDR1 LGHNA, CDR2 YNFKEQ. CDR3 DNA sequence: TGTGCCAGCAGCCAGACCGAGTGGACCGGGACAGATTATTCCATATATTTT. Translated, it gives CASSQTEWTGTDYSIYF.

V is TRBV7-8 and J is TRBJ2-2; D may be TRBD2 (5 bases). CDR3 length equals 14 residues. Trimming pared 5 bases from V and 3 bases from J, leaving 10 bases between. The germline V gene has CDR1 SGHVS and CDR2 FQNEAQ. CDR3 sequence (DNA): TGTGCCAGCAGCCCCTACGGGGACACCGGGGAGCTGTTTTTT. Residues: CASSPYGDTGELFF.

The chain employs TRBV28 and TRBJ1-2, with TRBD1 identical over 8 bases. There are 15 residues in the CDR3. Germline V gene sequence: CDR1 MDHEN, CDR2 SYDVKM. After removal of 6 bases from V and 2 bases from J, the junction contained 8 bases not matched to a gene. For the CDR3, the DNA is TGTGCCAGCAGATATACAGGGGGGGAAAACTATGGCTACACCTTC. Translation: CASRYTGGENYGYTF.

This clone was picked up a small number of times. The CDR3 sequence is CASSGDRGNEQFF. The CDR3 bases are TGTGCCAGCAGTGGGGACAGGGGCAATGAGCAGTTCTTC. The V call is TRBV6-4, the J call TRBJ2-1; 10 bases align to TRBD1. The germline CDR1 and CDR2 sequences are MRHNA and SNTAGT. The ends lost 4 bases at V and 6 bases at J; junction bases unmatched: 0. This CDR3 is built from 13 residues.

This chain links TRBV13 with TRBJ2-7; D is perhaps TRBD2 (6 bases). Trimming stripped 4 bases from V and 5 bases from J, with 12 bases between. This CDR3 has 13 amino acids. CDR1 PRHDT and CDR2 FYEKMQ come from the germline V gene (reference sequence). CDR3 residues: CASSSIGEDEQYF. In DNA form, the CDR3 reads TGTGCCAGCAGCTCCATAGGGGAGGACGAGCAGTACTTC.

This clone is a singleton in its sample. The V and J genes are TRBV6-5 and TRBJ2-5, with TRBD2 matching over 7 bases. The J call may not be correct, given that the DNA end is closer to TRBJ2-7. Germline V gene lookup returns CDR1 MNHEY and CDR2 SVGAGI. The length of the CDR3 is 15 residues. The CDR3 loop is CASGPGGSNIYEQYF. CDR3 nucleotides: TGTGCCAGCGGCCCAGGCGGGAGTAATATCTACGAGCAGTACTTC.

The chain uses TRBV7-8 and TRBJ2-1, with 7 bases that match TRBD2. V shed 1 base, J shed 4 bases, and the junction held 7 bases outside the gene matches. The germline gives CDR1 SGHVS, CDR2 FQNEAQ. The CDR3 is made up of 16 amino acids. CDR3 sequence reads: CASSLVGSGHYNEQFF. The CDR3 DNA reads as TGTGCCAGCAGCTTAGTAGGTAGCGGGCATTACAATGAGCAGTTCTTC.

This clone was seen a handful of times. In DNA form, the CDR3 reads TGTGCCAGCAGCCGCAGTTCAGGGGCCCCCGGGGAGCTGTTTTTT. Translated, it gives CASSRSSGAPGELFF. V is TRBV2 and J is TRBJ2-2; the D gene is possibly TRBD1 (6 bases). With 6 bases removed from V and 6 bases from J, the gap between germline ends came to 17 bases. The V gene's germline CDR1 is SNHLY and CDR2 FYNNEI. The CDR3 runs 15 residues.

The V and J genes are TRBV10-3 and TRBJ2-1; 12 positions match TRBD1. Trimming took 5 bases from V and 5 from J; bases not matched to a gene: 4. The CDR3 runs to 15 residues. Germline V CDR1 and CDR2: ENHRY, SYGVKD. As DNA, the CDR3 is TGTGCCATCAGTCCCGGGACAGGGGGCAACAATGAGCAGTTCTTC. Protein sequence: CAISPGTGGNNEQFF.

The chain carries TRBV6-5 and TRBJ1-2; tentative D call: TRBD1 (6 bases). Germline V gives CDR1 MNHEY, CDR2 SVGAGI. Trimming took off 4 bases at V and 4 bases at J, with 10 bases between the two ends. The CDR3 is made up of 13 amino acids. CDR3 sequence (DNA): TGTGCCAGCAGTTTCACAGGGTTCTATGGCTACACCTTC. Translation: CASSFTGFYGYTF.

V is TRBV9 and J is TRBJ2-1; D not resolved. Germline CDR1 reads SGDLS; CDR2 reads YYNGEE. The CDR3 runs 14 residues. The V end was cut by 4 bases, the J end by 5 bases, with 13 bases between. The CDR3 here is CASSLGPLDNEQFF. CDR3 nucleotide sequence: TGTGCCAGCAGCTTAGGGCCCCTAGACAATGAGCAGTTCTTC.